These T cell receptor beta chains were read from a single sample in a study of T cell responses to AZD1222 COVID-19 vaccine. Measured with immunoSEQ multiplex PCR; TCRdb has only the in-frame clones, and not every one. The repertoire consists of around 140,000 clones, with about nine tenths occurring once and the leading ten covering around 1.5%. The starting material was peripheral blood, obtained on day 0 of AZD1222 vaccination. Receptors were obtained from an adult in good health. Both conserved end residues are part of each CDR3. Each record gives: D gene, J gene, clone size, V gene, CDR3 DNA, CDR3 protein. The D gene is left open where the match is weak. The size field is filled for only some rows; it gives once, few, many or a size class.

.,TRBJ2-3,.,TRBV6-2/TRBV6-3,TGTGCCAGCAGTTACCAGGGTTTCCCTCCAGATACGCAGTATTTT,CASSYQGFPPDTQYF
.,TRBJ1-4,once,TRBV9,TGTGCCACCCCCCTCCGGAGGGTGCGAGGGAAACTGTTTTTT,CATPLRRVRGKLFF
.,TRBJ2-1,.,TRBV28,TGTGCCAGCAGCCTCACGTCTATATACAATGAGCAGTTCTTC,CASSLTSIYNEQFF
.,TRBJ1-6,.,TRBV2,TGTGCCAGCAGTGGTACCAGGGGCGATTCACCCCTCCACTTT,CASSGTRGDSPLHF
TRBD2,TRBJ2-5,.,TRBV27,TGTGCCAGCAGTTTAGGAGCGGGAGGGCCTTTAGAGACCCAGTACTTC,CASSLGAGGPLETQYF
.,TRBJ2-2,.,TRBV28,TGTGCCAGCTGGGCAACCACCGGGGAGCTGTTTTTT,CASWATTGELFF
TRBD2,TRBJ2-3,.,TRBV28,TGTGCCAGCAGTTTATACGGGGGACGGAGGGCGGGAGCGGGAGATACGCAGTATTTT,CASSLYGGRRAGAGDTQYF
TRBD2,TRBJ2-3,.,TRBV6-5,TGTGCCAGCAGTTCTAGCGGGAGGGCCTACGAGGATACGCAGTATTTT,CASSSSGRAYEDTQYF
.,TRBJ2-7,.,TRBV3-1/TRBV3-2,TGTGCCAGCAGCCTGGACTTTCGCTCCTACGAGCAGTACTTC,CASSLDFRSYEQYF
.,TRBJ1-2,.,TRBV27,TGTGCCAGCAGTTTATTGGGGACTAGGGGCTACACCTTC,CASSLLGTRGYTF
.,TRBJ2-2,.,TRBV11-3,TGTGCCAGCAGCCCACACCCCTGGACAGGGAGGGCCGGGGAGCTGTTTTTT,CASSPHPWTGRAGELFF
TRBD1,TRBJ2-1,.,TRBV5-1,TGCGCCAGCCGGAGACAGGGCTTACGCAATGAGCAGTTCTTC,CASRRQGLRNEQFF
TRBD2,TRBJ2-1,once,TRBV6-5,TGTGCCAGCAGTTACTCGAGAAGCGGGGGGTCCAATGAGCAGTTCTTC,CASSYSRSGGSNEQFF
TRBD2,TRBJ2-7,.,TRBV14,TGTGCCAGCAGCCAAGAAACGGGGCTATTCGTAGCGGGAGCCGAGCAGTACTTC,CASSQETGLFVAGAEQYF
.,TRBJ1-2,.,TRBV5-1,TGCGCCAGCAGCTTGGGTGACCAGGGATTGGGGAATGGCTACACCTTC,CASSLGDQGLGNGYTF
.,TRBJ1-6,.,TRBV15,TGTGCCACCAGCAGAGATCGTACAGGGCCCTATAATTCACCCCTCCACTTT,CATSRDRTGPYNSPLHF
.,TRBJ2-1,.,TRBV7-3,TGTGCCAGCAGTCCCTCATCCGGAGGACTACTCTTTAGGGATGAGCAGTTCTTC,CASSPSSGGLLFRDEQFF
TRBD1,TRBJ2-2,.,TRBV5-1,TGCGCCAGCAGCTTGAGGACAGGGGGGACCGGGGAGCTGTTTTTT,CASSLRTGGTGELFF
TRBD2,TRBJ2-1,.,TRBV7-6,TGTGCCAGCAGCATCTTTCCCGGGACTAGCGATCAGCAGTTCTTC,CASSIFPGTSDQQFF
.,TRBJ1-4,.,TRBV10-1,TGCGCCAGCAGTGAGGAGCAGGTTAATGAAAAACTGTTTTTT,CASSEEQVNEKLFF
.,TRBJ1-6,.,TRBV24-1,TGTGCCACCAGCAGGGCTAGCTCCTATAATTCACCCCTCCACTTT,CATSRASSYNSPLHF
.,TRBJ1-3,.,TRBV5-4,TGTGCCAGCAGCCTGGGACCGAGCTCTGGAAACACCATATATTTT,CASSLGPSSGNTIYF
TRBD1,TRBJ1-4,once,TRBV6-6,TGTGCCAGCAGTCCTACAGGGGTTACTAATGAAAAACTGTTTTTT,CASSPTGVTNEKLFF
.,TRBJ1-1,.,TRBV4-1,TGCGCCAGCAGCCAAGGTCAGGGGAAGAACACTGAAGCTTTCTTT,CASSQGQGKNTEAFF
TRBD1,TRBJ1-2,.,TRBV7-9,TGTGCCAGCAGCTTGGGATGGACAGGGCGCGTTGAGGGCTATGGCTACACCTTC,CASSLGWTGRVEGYGYTF
TRBD1,TRBJ2-3,.,TRBV5-1,TGCGCCAGCAGCCCGGACAGGGTGGTATCAGATACGCAGTATTTT,CASSPDRVVSDTQYF
.,TRBJ1-6,.,TRBV27,TGTGCCAGCAGTGGGTCCGGCTATAATTCACCCCTCCACTTT,CASSGSGYNSPLHF
TRBD1,TRBJ1-1,.,TRBV12-5,TGTGCTAGTGGCTTGCCCTCAAGGGACAGGGGACGGAACACTGAAGCTTTCTTT,CASGLPSRDRGRNTEAFF
TRBD2,TRBJ2-5,.,TRBV5-4,TGTGCCAGCAGCTTGGCCCGGGAGGGGTCCCAAGAGACCCAGTACTTC,CASSLAREGSQETQYF
.,TRBJ2-2,.,TRBV5-1,TGCGCCAGCAGCTTCTATTCCGGGACGGAAAACACCGGGGAGCTGTTTTTT,CASSFYSGTENTGELFF
.,TRBJ1-2,few,TRBV4-1,TGCGCCAGCAGCCAAGACTATATTCGGGGTGGCTATGGCTACACCTTC,CASSQDYIRGGYGYTF
.,TRBJ1-2,.,TRBV5-1,TGCGCCAGCAGCTTGGGGGGGTCGGATGGCTACACCTTC,CASSLGGSDGYTF
.,TRBJ2-5,.,TRBV5-1,TGCGCCAGCAGCTTGGAGGGGACGGCGACCCTGTACTTC,CASSLEGTATLYF
.,TRBJ1-2,.,TRBV30,TGTGCCTGGAGTGTTGAGGACAGCCGGTATGGCTACACCTTC,CAWSVEDSRYGYTF
TRBD2,TRBJ2-3,.,TRBV4-2,TGTGCCAGCAGCCAAGGGACTAGCGGGTTTTCTAGCACAGATACGCAGTATTTT,CASSQGTSGFSSTDTQYF
.,TRBJ2-5,.,TRBV4-1,TGCGCCAGCAGCCAAGAGTGGGGACAGACCCAGTACTTC,CASSQEWGQTQYF
TRBD1,TRBJ1-5,.,TRBV19,TGTGCCAGTAGTTACCTGACAGGGGGCCCTATATATAGCAATCAGCCCCAGCATTTT,CASSYLTGGPIYSNQPQHF
TRBD2,TRBJ2-3,.,TRBV10-3,TGTGCCATCAGGGGACTAGCGGGAAGACCTAGCACAGATACGCAGTATTTT,CAIRGLAGRPSTDTQYF
TRBD1,TRBJ2-2,.,TRBV7-9,TGTGCCAGCAGCTTAAACAGGGGGCTCAGCGGGGAGCTGTTTTTT,CASSLNRGLSGELFF
.,TRBJ2-7,.,TRBV7-3,TGTGCCAGCAGCTTAGGGGCTAGTATCGTCAACGAGCAGTACTTC,CASSLGASIVNEQYF
.,TRBJ1-6,.,TRBV6-1,TGTGCCAGCAGTGAATGGGGGGGAACCTATAATTCACCCCTCCACTTT,CASSEWGGTYNSPLHF
TRBD2,TRBJ2-1,.,TRBV5-1,TGCGCCAGCAGCTCCCACGGACTAGCGGGGGCCTCCTACAATGAGCAGTTCTTC,CASSSHGLAGASYNEQFF
TRBD2,TRBJ2-7,.,TRBV3-1/TRBV3-2,TGTGCCAGCAGCCAATCACTAGCGGGAAACTCCTACGAGCAGTACTTC,CASSQSLAGNSYEQYF
.,TRBJ1-2,.,TRBV5-4,TGTGCCAGCACCTACCCCGGGGGATCCTATGGCTACACCTTC,CASTYPGGSYGYTF
TRBD2,TRBJ2-1,.,TRBV10-3,TGTGCCATCAGTCCTAGCGGCAGCTCCTACAATGAGCAGTTCTTC,CAISPSGSSYNEQFF
TRBD1,TRBJ1-2,.,TRBV19,TGTGCCAGTAGTATGGGACAGGGGGCGCATAATGGCTACACCTTC,CASSMGQGAHNGYTF
TRBD2,TRBJ2-2,once,TRBV4-2,TGTGCCAGCAGCCGAGATCTAGCGGGAGGGCCGAACACCGGGGAGCTGTTTTTT,CASSRDLAGGPNTGELFF
.,TRBJ1-2,.,TRBV2,TGTGCCAGCAATAAGGGGCAATACTATGGCTACACCTTC,CASNKGQYYGYTF
.,TRBJ1-5,.,TRBV28,TGTGCCAGCAGCGAATACAGCCTCAATCAGCCCCAGCATTTT,CASSEYSLNQPQHF
TRBD1,TRBJ1-5,.,TRBV7-2,TGTGCCAGCAGCTTAAGGACAGGGGCCGGGCAGCCCCAGCATTTT,CASSLRTGAGQPQHF
TRBD1,TRBJ1-3,.,TRBV2,TGTGCCAGCAAGGGGACAGGGGCTGGAAACACCATATATTTT,CASKGTGAGNTIYF
.,TRBJ2-7,once,TRBV11-2,TGTGCCAGCAGCTTTCCCACCGACAGTAAATTCTCCTACGAGCAGTACTTC,CASSFPTDSKFSYEQYF
.,TRBJ1-4,.,TRBV28,TGTGCCAGCACCTCTTTGGGAGAAGAAGAGGAAAAACTGTTTTTT,CASTSLGEEEEKLFF
.,TRBJ2-5,.,TRBV5-6,TGTGCCAGCAGCTCAGTAGGGTCAGGGGCGTCGGGGTATGAGACCCAGTACTTC,CASSSVGSGASGYETQYF
TRBD2,TRBJ2-2,.,TRBV27,TGTGCCAGCAGCCCTACTAGCGACCCCGGGGAGCTGTTTTTT,CASSPTSDPGELFF
.,TRBJ1-6,.,TRBV7-3,TGTGCCAGCAGCCGGGATTGGGACTCACCCCTCCACTTT,CASSRDWDSPLHF
TRBD1,TRBJ1-5,.,TRBV5-1,TGCGCCAGCAGCTTGGGGGACAGGGGGCCCGGTCAGCCCCAGCATTTT,CASSLGDRGPGQPQHF
TRBD1,TRBJ2-3,.,TRBV7-9,TGTGCCAGCAGCTTAGCAGACAGGGAATTTGGTGGCCCCACAGATACGCAGTATTTT,CASSLADREFGGPTDTQYF
TRBD1,TRBJ2-3,.,TRBV27,TGTGCCAGCAGTGCCGACAGGGCCGGTACAGATACGCAGTATTTT,CASSADRAGTDTQYF